The rows below give T cell receptor beta chains drawn from one sample of a study of neoadjuvant anti-PD-1 for oral cavity cancer. Generated by immunoSEQ multiplex PCR, the TCRdb table keeps only in-frame clones and is missing some. This sample carries about 12,000 clones, around 58% of them seen once, and the ten largest clones take approximately 12%. The material sequenced was tumor tissue, taken before nivolumab (anti-PD-1) treatment. The receptors derive from a person between 35 and 79 years old with oral cavity squamous cell carcinoma. Each CDR3 is given with its conserved first and last residue. Fields, in order: clone size, V gene, J gene, D gene, CDR3 length, CDR3 protein, CDR3 DNA. The D gene is left open where the match is weak. Expanded clones are given a class, and other clones once, few, many or no size at all.

size: .
V: TRBV6-5
J: TRBJ2-7
D: .
length: 14
CDR3: CASSELWGTYEQYF
DNA: TGTGCCAGCAGTGAACTGTGGGGAACATACGAGCAGTACTTC

size: .
V: TRBV7-8
J: TRBJ1-1
D: .
length: 16
CDR3: CASSLGGALGNTEAFF
DNA: TGTGCCAGCAGCTTAGGGGGGGCTTTAGGGAACACTGAAGCTTTCTTT

size: .
V: TRBV21-1
J: TRBJ1-1
D: .
length: 17
CDR3: CASSKARTQDWGTEAFF
DNA: TGTGCCAGCAGCAAAGCAAGAACGCAAGATTGGGGCACTGAAGCTTTCTTT

size: .
V: TRBV7-3
J: TRBJ2-1
D: TRBD2
length: 16
CDR3: CASSLLAGVGRNEQFF
DNA: TGTGCCAGCAGCTTACTAGCGGGAGTAGGTCGGAATGAGCAGTTCTTC

size: .
V: TRBV5-1
J: TRBJ2-7
D: .
length: 13
CDR3: CASSLGGFYEQYF
DNA: TGCGCCAGCAGCTTGGGAGGTTTCTACGAGCAGTACTTC

size: few
V: TRBV10-2
J: TRBJ1-5
D: .
length: 16
CDR3: CASSEGKGRGSQPQHF
DNA: TGCGCCAGCAGTGAGGGAAAAGGCAGGGGAAGTCAGCCCCAGCATTTT

size: .
V: TRBV5-4
J: TRBJ2-1
D: .
length: 15
CDR3: CASSLGGRKYNEQFF
DNA: TGTGCCAGCAGCTTGGGGGGGCGAAAGTACAATGAGCAGTTCTTC

size: .
V: TRBV19
J: TRBJ1-5
D: .
length: 17
CDR3: CASSIKYGGDSNQPQHF
DNA: TGTGCCAGTAGTATAAAGTATGGAGGGGATAGCAATCAGCCCCAGCATTTT

size: once
V: TRBV18
J: TRBJ1-5
D: TRBD1
length: 16
CDR3: CASSPSGPRGGQPQHF
DNA: TGTGCCAGCTCACCCTCCGGACCCAGGGGGGGTCAGCCCCAGCATTTT

size: few
V: TRBV7-9
J: TRBJ1-1
D: TRBD1
length: 13
CDR3: CASSFGTASMAFF
DNA: TGTGCCAGCAGCTTTGGGACAGCGTCGATGGCTTTCTTT

size: .
V: TRBV7-6
J: TRBJ2-7
D: TRBD2
length: 15
CDR3: CASSLAASGPYEQYF
DNA: TGTGCCAGCAGCTTAGCGGCTAGCGGCCCCTACGAGCAGTACTTC

size: .
V: TRBV27
J: TRBJ2-2
D: .
length: 15
CDR3: CASSLRVEDTGELFF
DNA: TGTGCCAGCAGTTTAAGGGTTGAAGACACCGGGGAGCTGTTTTTT

size: medium-sized
V: TRBV28
J: TRBJ2-1
D: .
length: 13
CDR3: CASSYTSNNEQFF
DNA: TGTGCCAGCAGTTATACCTCCAACAATGAGCAGTTCTTC

size: .
V: TRBV15
J: TRBJ2-1
D: TRBD1
length: 17
CDR3: CATSRGAGTGYNNEQFF
DNA: TGTGCCACCAGCAGGGGGGCCGGGACAGGGTACAACAATGAGCAGTTCTTC

size: .
V: TRBV7-9
J: TRBJ2-7
D: .
length: 15
CDR3: CAIMLGGINSYEQYF
DNA: TGTGCGATAATGTTGGGCGGCATCAACTCCTACGAGCAGTACTTC

size: .
V: TRBV20-1
J: TRBJ2-4
D: .
length: 11
CDR3: CSVPTGNIQYF
DNA: TGCAGTGTTCCGACGGGAAACATTCAGTACTTC

size: once
V: TRBV5-1
J: TRBJ2-3
D: TRBD2
length: 19
CDR3: CASSKAGTSGTSSTDTQYF
DNA: TGCGCCAGCAGTAAGGCCGGGACTAGCGGGACGTCTAGCACAGATACGCAGTATTTT

size: few
V: TRBV27
J: TRBJ1-1
D: TRBD1
length: 18
CDR3: CASSLFGEQGAGNTEAFF
DNA: TGTGCCAGCAGTTTATTTGGGGAACAGGGGGCAGGGAACACTGAAGCTTTCTTT

size: .
V: TRBV11-2
J: TRBJ2-7
D: .
length: 13
CDR3: CASSLGGPYEQYF
DNA: TGTGCCAGCAGTCTTGGGGGCCCCTACGAGCAGTACTTC

size: few
V: TRBV6-1
J: TRBJ2-5
D: .
length: 16
CDR3: CASSEQGGGRGETQYF
DNA: TGTGCCAGCAGTGAACAAGGGGGCGGGAGAGGAGAGACCCAGTACTTC

size: .
V: TRBV2
J: TRBJ2-7
D: TRBD2
length: 14
CDR3: CASRQTSGRTEQYF
DNA: TGTGCCAGCAGGCAGACTAGCGGGAGGACCGAGCAGTACTTC

size: .
V: TRBV28
J: TRBJ1-2
D: TRBD1
length: 17
CDR3: CASNGGPGQGINYGYTF
DNA: TGTGCCAGCAATGGGGGCCCAGGACAGGGGATAAATTATGGCTACACCTTC

size: .
V: TRBV6-5
J: TRBJ2-3
D: .
length: 14
CDR3: CASSPQPMADTQYF
DNA: TGTGCCAGCAGCCCCCAACCGATGGCAGATACGCAGTATTTT

size: few
V: TRBV6-4
J: TRBJ2-2
D: .
length: 14
CDR3: CASSAGSGFGELFF
DNA: TGTGCCAGCAGTGCGGGTTCGGGCTTCGGGGAGCTGTTTTTT

size: few
V: TRBV7-3
J: TRBJ2-1
D: .
length: 15
CDR3: CASSLGASSYNEQFF
DNA: TGTGCCAGCAGCTTAGGGGCCAGCTCCTACAATGAGCAGTTCTTC

size: few
V: TRBV11-2
J: TRBJ1-5
D: .
length: 15
CDR3: CASSTGIGAYQPQHF
DNA: TGTGCCAGCAGCACGGGGATCGGGGCCTATCAGCCCCAGCATTTT

size: .
V: TRBV5-1
J: TRBJ1-3
D: .
length: 15
CDR3: CASSLGPSSGNTIYF
DNA: TGCGCCAGCAGCTTGGGACCCAGCTCTGGAAACACCATATATTTT

size: .
V: TRBV10-2
J: TRBJ2-5
D: .
length: 18
CDR3: CASSELLTGPPAQETQYF
DNA: TGCGCCAGCAGTGAGTTGCTTACGGGACCCCCGGCCCAAGAGACCCAGTACTTC

size: large
V: TRBV7-2
J: TRBJ1-1
D: .
length: 13
CDR3: CASSLQYYTEAFF
DNA: TGTGCCAGCAGCCTACAGTACTACACTGAAGCTTTCTTT

size: .
V: TRBV10-3
J: TRBJ2-3
D: TRBD2
length: 15
CDR3: CAIRGLAGVADTQYF
DNA: TGTGCCATCAGGGGACTAGCGGGAGTGGCAGATACGCAGTATTTT

size: .
V: TRBV7-3
J: TRBJ2-1
D: .
length: 15
CDR3: CASSQLGEAYNEQFF
DNA: TGTGCCAGCAGCCAACTGGGGGAAGCCTACAATGAGCAGTTCTTC